The 22 T cell receptor beta chains below all came from one sample that was sequenced in a study of blood T cells in healthy people across ages. Combining a sample-barcoded 5' primer with a J-beta primer mix, a second PCR ran for roughly 7 to 12 cycles. Via MiXCR, TCRdb re-called the 5' RACE reads, giving one row per CDR3 protein. The table has over 1,300,000 distinct CDR3 sequences, approximately 63% seen once. Sequenced input: blood. These receptors originate from a man aged 18 to 29 in good health.

The CDR3 bases are TGCGCCAGCAGCCATCGACAGGAGAATGAAAAACTGTTTTTT. Translated: CASSHRQENEKLFF. This sequence joins TRBV4-1 and TRBJ1-4; D possibly corresponds to TRBD1 (6 bases). Trimming removed 3 bases at V and 5 bases at J, with 10 bases between. This CDR3 has 14 amino acids. Germline values: CDR1 MGHRA, CDR2 YSYEKL.

The chain has TRBV20-1 and TRBJ1-2; no firm D call. The CDR3 contains 10 residues. The V gene's germline CDR1 is DFQATT and CDR2 SNEGSKA (reference sequence). V was shortened by 3 bases and J by 3 bases, with 2 bases between the two germline ends. The CDR3 DNA is TGCAGTGCTAGTGACTATGGCTACACCTTC. It encodes CSASDYGYTF.

The rearrangement uses TRBV2 and TRBJ2-7, with 10 bases identical to TRBD2. V lost 6 bases, J lost 7 bases, and 15 bases stayed unmatched. Germline CDR1 is SNHLY and CDR2 is FYNNEI. The CDR3 is 16 amino acids. In DNA, the CDR3 is TGTGCCAGCAGCCAGGGGCCTAGCGGGAGCTACAATGAGCAGTACTTC. Encoded protein: CASSQGPSGSYNEQYF.

V and J are TRBV13 and TRBJ2-1; 14 nucleotides match TRBD2. The V gene end was trimmed by 4 bases and the J gene end by 4 bases; junction bases not matched to a gene: 3. Germline CDR1 is PRHDT and CDR2 is FYEKMQ (reference sequence). The CDR3 sequence is 16 residues long. This CDR3 is CASSSGLAGGYNEQFF. Here the CDR3 DNA reads TGTGCCAGCAGCTCCGGACTAGCGGGGGGATACAATGAGCAGTTCTTC.

This clonotype was found many times. The chain carries TRBV27 and TRBJ2-7; D not certain. V was cut by 3 bases and J by 0 bases, with 9 bases left in between. CDR1 and CDR2 from the germline V gene are MNHEY and SMNVEV (reference sequence). The CDR3 is 14 residues long. DNA for the CDR3: TGTGCCAGCAGTTTGGCGACGGGCTCCTACGAGCAGTACTTC. It encodes CASSLATGSYEQYF.

This clonotype has just a few counts. The CDR3 protein is CASSGLDYYEQYF. The CDR3 DNA reads TGTGCCAGCAGTGGGCTAGATTACTACGAGCAGTACTTC. V is TRBV2 and J is TRBJ2-7; D is undetermined. The germline CDR1 and CDR2 sequences are SNHLY and FYNNEI. The V and J ends lost 4 bases and 3 bases respectively, with 10 bases between them. The CDR3 has 13 residues.

The CDR3 sequence: CASSLRPGLRSYEQYF. The CDR3, as DNA: TGTGCCAGCAGCTTACGACCGGGACTCCGTTCCTACGAGCAGTACTTC. The rearrangement joins TRBV7-2 to TRBJ2-5; D is perhaps TRBD2 (6 bases). Near its end, the DNA agrees better with TRBJ2-7, so the J call may be wrong. Germline-derived CDR1 and CDR2 are SGHTA and FQGNSA. The CDR3 has 16 residues.

The chain employs TRBV20-1 and TRBJ2-5; 9 nucleotides agree with TRBD1. Germline V gene sequence: CDR1 DFQATT, CDR2 SNEGSKA (reference sequence). The CDR3 consists of 15 residues. V gave up 1 base and J gave up 5 bases; unmatched junction bases: 8. The CDR3 DNA reads as TGCAGTGCTAGAGCATCCGGGACAGGGAGTGAGACCCAGTACTTC. It codes for CSARASGTGSETQYF.

This chain connects TRBV5-1 to TRBJ2-5, with TRBD2 as a possible D gene (5 bases). The CDR3 runs 16 residues. The germline V and J ends were trimmed by 0 bases and 11 bases, with 23 bases remaining between them. In germline, CDR1 is SGHRS, CDR2 YFSETQ. CDR3 loop: CASSLGFGDISNEQYF. For the CDR3, the DNA is TGCGCCAGCAGCTTGGGTTTCGGGGATATTAGCAATGAGCAGTACTTC.

The V call is TRBV29-1, the J call TRBJ2-1; TRBD1 is a possible D gene (5 bases). V was pared by 4 bases and J by 6 bases, with 10 bases between. Looked up from germline, CDR1 is SQVTM and CDR2 is ANQGSEA. The length of the CDR3 is 12 residues. The CDR3 sequence is CSVARVSNEQFF. In DNA form, the CDR3 reads TGCAGCGTTGCCAGGGTCAGCAATGAGCAGTTCTTC.

This clonotype has a handful of counts. Here the CDR3 reads CASSLLLLAGNTQEQFF. The CDR3 DNA reads as TGTGCCAGCAGTCTTCTCTTACTAGCGGGGAATACTCAGGAGCAGTTCTTC. V gene TRBV6-6 combines with J gene TRBJ2-1; 10 bases map to TRBD2. The V and J ends lost 5 bases and 10 bases, in that order; junction bases with no gene match: 17. Germline-derived CDR1 and CDR2 are MNHNY and SVGAGI (reference sequence). The CDR3 length is 17 residues.

The chain recombines TRBV5-6 with TRBJ2-5; 8 bases are a match to TRBD1. The CDR3 is 16 amino acids. The germline V gene encodes CDR1 SGHDT and CDR2 YYEEEE. After removal of 4 bases from V and 3 bases from J, the junction contained 11 bases not matched to a gene. The DNA of the CDR3 is TGTGCCAGCAGCAGGGAAATAACAGGGGGAGAAGAGACCCAGTACTTC. Protein: CASSREITGGEETQYF.

The chain recombines TRBV25-1 with TRBJ2-7, with 7 bases matching TRBD2. The CDR3 consists of 15 residues. Germline CDR1 MGHDK, CDR2 SYGVNS. Unmatched junction bases numbered 10, after V lost 8 bases and J lost 0 bases. CDR3 nucleotide sequence: TGTGCCAGCGTAGGGAATACGGGGGGCTCCTACGAGCAGTACTTC. Translation: CASVGNTGGSYEQYF.

The table lists this clonotype with a count of one. The chain couples TRBV7-9 to TRBJ2-7; 13 positions match TRBD2. The DNA end is a closer match to TRBJ2-5, so the J assignment may be wrong. The germline gives CDR1 SEHNR, CDR2 FQNEAQ (reference sequence). The CDR3 runs to 18 residues. CDR3: CASSLVGRTSGGIETQYF. In DNA, the CDR3 is TGTGCCAGCAGCTTAGTGGGGAGGACTAGCGGGGGAATTGAGACCCAGTACTTC.

This clonotype has ten or more counts. The V gene is TRBV28, the J gene TRBJ2-7; no clear D gene. Trimming left V 5 bases short and J 7 bases short, with 12 bases between. Germline CDR1 is MDHEN and CDR2 is SYDVKM. CDR3 length: 12 residues. The CDR3 here is CASSPQAWEQYF. DNA of the CDR3: TGTGCCAGCAGTCCACAAGCATGGGAGCAGTACTTC.

CDR3 region: CASSLWGQGGEAFF. In nucleotides, the CDR3 is TGTGCCAGCAGTTTATGGGGACAAGGGGGTGAAGCTTTCTTT. The rearrangement joins TRBV27 to TRBJ1-1, with D maybe TRBD1 (6 bases). Trimming took 1 base from V and 7 from J, leaving 13 bases between them. The CDR3 loop spans 14 amino acids. From germline, CDR1 is MNHEY and CDR2 SMNVEV (reference sequence).

The V call is TRBV20-1, the J call TRBJ1-2; TRBD1 agrees at 10 bases. V shed 3 bases, J shed 8 bases, and the junction held 9 bases outside the gene matches. The CDR3 is 14 amino acids. Germline CDR1 is DFQATT and CDR2 is SNEGSKA (reference sequence). The CDR3 nucleotides are TGCAGTGCTAGCTCCATGACAGGGGGCTTCGGCTACACCTTC. Encoded protein: CSASSMTGGFGYTF.

The V gene is TRBV5-1, the J gene TRBJ2-1; 7 bases line up with TRBD2. J gave up 7 bases and V 2 bases, and 6 bases lay outside the gene matches. The CDR3 has 14 amino acids. Germline V gene lookup returns CDR1 SGHRS and CDR2 YFSETQ. The CDR3 spells CASSFAGTINEQFF. DNA of the CDR3: TGCGCCAGCAGCTTCGCCGGGACTATAAATGAGCAGTTCTTC. Filled out from reference TRBV5-1 and TRBJ2-1, the complete variable domain reads KAGVTQTPRYLIKTRGQQVTLSCSPISGHRSVSWYQQTPGQGLQFLFEYFSETQRNKGNFPGRFSGRQFSNSRSEMNVSTLELGDSALYLCASSFAGTINEQFFGPGTRLTVL.

DNA of the CDR3: TGTGCCAGCAGCTATGAACAGGGGGCCGGTGGCTACACCTTC. It encodes CASSYEQGAGGYTF. The chain joins TRBV7-2 to TRBJ1-2; 9 bases match TRBD1. Germline V gene sequence: CDR1 SGHTA, CDR2 FQGNSA. The CDR3 has 14 residues. V gave up 4 bases and J gave up 7 bases; unmatched junction bases: 7. Supplemented by reference TRBV7-2 and TRBJ1-2, the full variable domain reads GAGVSQSPSNKVTEKGKDVELRCDPISGHTALYWYRQSLGQGLEFLIYFQGNSAPDKSGLPSDRFSAERTGGSVSTLTIQRTQQEDSAVYLCASSYEQGAGGYTFGSGTRLTVV.

This clonotype was picked up many times. The chain joins TRBV25-1 to TRBJ2-3; D is uncertain. This CDR3 has 11 amino acids. Trimming stripped 6 bases from V and 2 bases from J, with 3 bases between. Germline CDR1 and CDR2: MGHDK and SYGVNS. The CDR3 nucleotides read TGTGCCAGCAGAGCCACAGATACGCAGTATTTT. Amino acids: CASRATDTQYF.

This clonotype occurred many times. The chain couples TRBV2 to TRBJ2-7; perhaps D is TRBD1 or TRBD2 (5 bases each). The CDR3 length is 13 residues. V was pared by 7 bases and J by 7 bases, with 17 bases between. CDR1 and CDR2 (germline): SNHLY, FYNNEI. DNA of the CDR3: TGTGCCAGCATAGAACGGCCCTGGGGGGAGCAGTACTTC. This encodes CASIERPWGEQYF.

The rearrangement links TRBV5-4 to TRBJ2-1; possibly TRBD1 for D (5 bases). The CDR3 has 15 residues. CDR1 is SGHNT and CDR2 is YYREEE in the germline V gene (reference sequence). V was trimmed by 6 bases and J by 2 bases, leaving 15 bases between them. CDR3 nucleotide sequence: TGTGCCAGCAAAAGAGACAGTGCTACCTACAATGAGCAGTTCTTC. As protein: CASKRDSATYNEQFF.